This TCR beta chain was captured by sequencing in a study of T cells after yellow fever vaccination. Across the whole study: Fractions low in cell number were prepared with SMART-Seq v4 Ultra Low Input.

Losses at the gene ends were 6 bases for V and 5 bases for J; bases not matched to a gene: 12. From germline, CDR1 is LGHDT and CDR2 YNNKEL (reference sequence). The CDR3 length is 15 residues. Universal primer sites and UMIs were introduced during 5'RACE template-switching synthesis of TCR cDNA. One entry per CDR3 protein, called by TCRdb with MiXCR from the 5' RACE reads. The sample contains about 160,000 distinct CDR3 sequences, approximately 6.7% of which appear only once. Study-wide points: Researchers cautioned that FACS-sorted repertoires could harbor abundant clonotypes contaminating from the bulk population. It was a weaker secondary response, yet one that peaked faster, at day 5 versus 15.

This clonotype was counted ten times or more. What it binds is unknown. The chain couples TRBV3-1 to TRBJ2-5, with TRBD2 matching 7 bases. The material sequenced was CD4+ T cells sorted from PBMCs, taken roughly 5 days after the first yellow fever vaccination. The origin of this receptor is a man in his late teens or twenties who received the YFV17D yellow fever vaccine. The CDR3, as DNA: TGTGCCAGCAGTCTTAATCCTAGCGGCGGGGAGACCCAGTACTTC. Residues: CASSLNPSGGETQYF.